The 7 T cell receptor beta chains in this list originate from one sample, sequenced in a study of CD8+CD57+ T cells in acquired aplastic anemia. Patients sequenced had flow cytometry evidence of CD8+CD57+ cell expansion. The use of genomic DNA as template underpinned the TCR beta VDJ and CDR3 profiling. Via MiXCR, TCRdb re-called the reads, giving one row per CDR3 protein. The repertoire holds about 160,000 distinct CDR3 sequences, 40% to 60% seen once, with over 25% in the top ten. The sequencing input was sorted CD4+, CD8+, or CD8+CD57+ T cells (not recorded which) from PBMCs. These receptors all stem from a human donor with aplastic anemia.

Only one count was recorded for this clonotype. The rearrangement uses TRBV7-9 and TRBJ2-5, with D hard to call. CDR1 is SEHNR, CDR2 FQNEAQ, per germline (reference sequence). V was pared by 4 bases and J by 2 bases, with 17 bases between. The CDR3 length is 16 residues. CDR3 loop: CASSSNPGRQQETQYF. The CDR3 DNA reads TGTGCCAGCAGCTCTAACCCGGGCAGACAACAAGAGACCCAGTACTTC. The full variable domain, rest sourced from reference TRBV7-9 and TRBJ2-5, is DTGVSQNPRHKITKRGQNVTFRCDPISEHNRLYWYRQTLGQGPEFLTYFQNEAQLEKSRLLSDRFSAERPKGSFSTLEIQRTEQGDSAMYLCASSSNPGRQQETQYFGPGTRLLVL.

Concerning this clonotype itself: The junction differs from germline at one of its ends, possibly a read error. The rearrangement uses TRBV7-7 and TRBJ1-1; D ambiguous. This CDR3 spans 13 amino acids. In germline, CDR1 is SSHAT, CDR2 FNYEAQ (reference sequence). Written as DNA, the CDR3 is TGTGCTAGCAGCATGACAAGGACCACTGAAGCTTTCTTT. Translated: CASSMTRTTEAFF.

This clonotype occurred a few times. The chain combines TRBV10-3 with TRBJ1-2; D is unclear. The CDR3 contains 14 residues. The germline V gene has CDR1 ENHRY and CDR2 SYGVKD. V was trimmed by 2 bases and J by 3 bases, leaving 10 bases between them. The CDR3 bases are TGTGCCATCAGTGAGGATGTGGGTTACTATGGCTACACCTTC. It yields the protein CAISEDVGYYGYTF.

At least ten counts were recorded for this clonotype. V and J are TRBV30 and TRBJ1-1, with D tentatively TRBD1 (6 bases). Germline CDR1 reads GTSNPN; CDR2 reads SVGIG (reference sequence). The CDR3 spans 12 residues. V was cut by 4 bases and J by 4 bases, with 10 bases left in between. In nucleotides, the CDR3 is TGTGCCTGGAATCTAGGGGGCACTGAAGCTTTCTTT. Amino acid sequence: CAWNLGGTEAFF. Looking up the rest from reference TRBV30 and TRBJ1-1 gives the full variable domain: SQTIHQWPATLVQPVGSPLSLECTVEGTSNPNLYWYRQAAGRGLQLLFYSVGIGQISSEVPQNLSASRPQDRQFILSSKKLLLSDSGFYLCAWNLGGTEAFFGQGTRLTVV.

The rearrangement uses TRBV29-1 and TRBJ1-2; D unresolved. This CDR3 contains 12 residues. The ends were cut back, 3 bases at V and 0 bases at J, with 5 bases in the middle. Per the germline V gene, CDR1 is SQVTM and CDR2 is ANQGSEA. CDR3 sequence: CSVDRANYGYTF. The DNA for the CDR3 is TGCAGCGTTGATAGGGCTAACTATGGCTACACCTTC.

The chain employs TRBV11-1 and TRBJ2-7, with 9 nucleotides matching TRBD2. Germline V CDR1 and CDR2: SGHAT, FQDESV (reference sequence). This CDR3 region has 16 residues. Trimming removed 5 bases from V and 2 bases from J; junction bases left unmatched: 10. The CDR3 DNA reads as TGTGCCAGCAGCCCCCCGGGTGCGGGAGGGCCCTACGAGCAGTACTTC. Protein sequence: CASSPPGAGGPYEQYF. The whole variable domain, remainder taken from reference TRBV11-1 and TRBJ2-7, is EAEVAQSPRYKITEKSQAVAFWCDPISGHATLYWYRQILGQGPELLVQFQDESVVDDSQLPKDRFSAERLKGVDSTLKIQPAELGDSAMYLCASSPPGAGGPYEQYFGPGTRLTVT.

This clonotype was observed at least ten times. This chain's CDR3 is CASSIGTGNTGELFF. The CDR3, as DNA: TGTGCCAGTAGTATAGGAACAGGCAACACCGGGGAGCTGTTTTTT. The chain links TRBV19 to TRBJ2-2; weak D call: TRBD1 (5 bases). Trimming stripped 1 base from V and 2 bases from J, with 8 bases between. The germline CDR1 and CDR2 sequences are LNHDA and SQIVND (reference sequence). The CDR3 is 15 amino acids.